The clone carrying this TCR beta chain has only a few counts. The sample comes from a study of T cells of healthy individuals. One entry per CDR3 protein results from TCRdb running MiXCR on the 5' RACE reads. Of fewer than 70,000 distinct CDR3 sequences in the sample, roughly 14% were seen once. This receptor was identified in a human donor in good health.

CDR3: CASSLSPGELFF. The CDR3 DNA sequence: TGTGCCAGCAGCCTAAGTCCCGGGGAGCTGTTTTTT. This sequence joins TRBV7-2 and TRBJ2-2; D gene ambiguous. The CDR3 has 12 amino acids. Trimming cost V 5 bases and J 6 bases, with 7 bases left between them. Looked up from germline, CDR1 is SGHTA and CDR2 is FQGNSA.